The clone carrying this T cell receptor (beta chain) occurred a few times. No antigen is known for it. All of the isolated RNA was reverse transcribed, so expressed TCRB transcripts were sequenced. Here immunoSEQ multiplex PCR was the method, and the copy in TCRdb shows in-frame clones only, minus some. The table records some 250,000 clones, approximately 15% of them present only once. This specimen comes from a study of beta chain features in type 1 diabetes. Points from the study as a whole: Shortening that was moderate but significant affected the TCRB CDR3s of Type 1 diabetes patients in all four CD4+ subsets. A closer apparent resemblance between naive, central memory and Treg TCRB repertoires was seen in patients than in healthy donors.

V was pared by 3 bases and J by 0 bases, with 15 bases between. The germline CDR1 and CDR2 sequences are KGHSH and LQKENI. The CDR3 extends over 16 amino acids. The V gene is TRBV18, the J gene TRBJ2-7, with D maybe TRBD2 (5 bases). This receptor was taken from a man in his thirties or forties with type 1 diabetes. Sequenced sample: naive CD4+ T cells from blood. The CDR3 is CASSPPRRSSSYEQYF. CDR3 sequence (DNA): TGTGCCAGCTCACCTCCGAGGAGGTCTAGCTCCTACGAGCAGTACTTC.